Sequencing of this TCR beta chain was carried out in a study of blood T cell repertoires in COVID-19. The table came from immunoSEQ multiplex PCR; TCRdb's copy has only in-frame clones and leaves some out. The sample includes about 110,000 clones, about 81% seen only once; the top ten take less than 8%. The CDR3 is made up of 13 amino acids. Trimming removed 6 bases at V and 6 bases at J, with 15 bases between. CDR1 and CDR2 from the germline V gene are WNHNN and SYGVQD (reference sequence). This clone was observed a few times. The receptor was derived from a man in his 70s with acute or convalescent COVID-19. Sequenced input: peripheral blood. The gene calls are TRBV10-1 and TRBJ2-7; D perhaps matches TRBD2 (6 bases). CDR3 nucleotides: TGCGCCAGCAGCCCCCGCGGGGAAGGCGAGCAGTACTTC. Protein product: CASSPRGEGEQYF.